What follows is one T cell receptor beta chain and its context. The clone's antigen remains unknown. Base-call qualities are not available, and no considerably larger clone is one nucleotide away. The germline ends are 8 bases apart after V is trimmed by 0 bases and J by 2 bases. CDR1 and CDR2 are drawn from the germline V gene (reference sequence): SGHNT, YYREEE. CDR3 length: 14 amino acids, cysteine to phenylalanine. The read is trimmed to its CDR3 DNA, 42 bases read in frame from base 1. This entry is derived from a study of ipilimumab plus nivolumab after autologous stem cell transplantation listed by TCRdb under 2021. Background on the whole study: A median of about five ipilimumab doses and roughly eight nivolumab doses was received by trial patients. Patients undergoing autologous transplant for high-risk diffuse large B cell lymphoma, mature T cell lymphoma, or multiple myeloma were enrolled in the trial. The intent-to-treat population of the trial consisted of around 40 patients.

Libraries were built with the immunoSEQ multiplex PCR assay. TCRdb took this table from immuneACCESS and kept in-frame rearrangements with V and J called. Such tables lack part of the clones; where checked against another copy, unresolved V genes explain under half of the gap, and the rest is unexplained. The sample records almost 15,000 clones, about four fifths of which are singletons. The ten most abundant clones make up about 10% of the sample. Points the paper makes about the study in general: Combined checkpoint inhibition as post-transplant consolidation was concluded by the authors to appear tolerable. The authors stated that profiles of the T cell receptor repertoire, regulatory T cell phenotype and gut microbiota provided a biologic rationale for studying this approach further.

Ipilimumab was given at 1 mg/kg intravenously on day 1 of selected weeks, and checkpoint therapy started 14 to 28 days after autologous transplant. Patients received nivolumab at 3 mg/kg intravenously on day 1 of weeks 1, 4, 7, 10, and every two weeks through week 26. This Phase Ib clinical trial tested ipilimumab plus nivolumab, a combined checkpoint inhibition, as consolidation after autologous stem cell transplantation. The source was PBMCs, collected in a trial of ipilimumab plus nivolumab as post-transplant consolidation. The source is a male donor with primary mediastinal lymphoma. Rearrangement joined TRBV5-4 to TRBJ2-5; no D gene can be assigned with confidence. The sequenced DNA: TGTGCCAGCAGCTTGGAACTGCTGCAAGAGACCCAGTACTTC. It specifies CASSLELLQETQYF. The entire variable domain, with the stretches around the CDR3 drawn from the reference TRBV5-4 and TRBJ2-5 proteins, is ETGVTQSPTHLIKTRGQQVTLRCSSQSGHNTVSWYQQALGQGPQFIFQYYREEENGRGNFPPRFSGLQFPNYSSELNVNALELDDSALYLCASSLELLQETQYFGPGTRLLVL.